Listed here are 6 T cell receptor beta chains from one sample, sequenced in a study of graft-versus-host responses after intestinal transplantation. Using immunoSEQ multiplex PCR, the repertoire was profiled, and TCRdb retains in-frame clones only, with some absent. Among 18,000 or so clones, roughly 94% were seen once, and the ten largest hold 0.75% to 0.95%. Sample: PBMCs, taken 23 days after intestinal transplant. These receptors were obtained from a human patient who received an intestinal transplant, so some T cells may come from the graft donor.

A word on this clone: At one end the junction does not follow the germline gene, possibly because of a read error. The V gene is TRBV28, the J gene TRBJ1-2; D not certain. Germline V gene lookup returns CDR1 MDHEN and CDR2 SYDVKM. The CDR3 covers 12 residues. The CDR3 sequence is CASSLTARYLLF. The DNA for the CDR3 is TGTGCCAGCAGTTTAACTGCCAGGTACCTCTTGTTC.

The genes are TRBV10-3 and TRBJ2-3, with D perhaps TRBD1 (5 bases). The CDR3 extends over 11 amino acids. The germline V and J ends were trimmed by 8 bases and 6 bases, with 9 bases remaining between them. CDR1 ENHRY and CDR2 SYGVKD come from the germline V gene. The CDR3 nucleotides are TGTGCCATCGGACCAGGGGATACGCAGTATTTT. Its protein product is CAIGPGDTQYF.

The chain is built from TRBV6-4 and TRBJ2-1; the D is unclear. The length of the CDR3 is 15 residues. Germline V gene data show CDR1 as MRHNA and CDR2 as SNTAGT. Trimming left V 6 bases short and J 0 bases short, with 12 bases between. CDR3 sequence (DNA): TGTGCCAGCAGCCAAAAAGCCGGCTCCTACAATGAGCAGTTCTTC. This encodes CASSQKAGSYNEQFF.

The chain joins TRBV5-4 to TRBJ2-2; TRBD2 aligns across 10 bases. CDR1 is SGHNT, CDR2 YYREEE, per germline (reference sequence). With 1 base clipped from V and 7 bases from J, the junction kept 7 bases outside the gene matches. This CDR3 comprises 16 residues. CDR3 in DNA: TGTGCCAGCAGCTTGAGGCTAGCGGGAGAAGGCGGGGAGCTGTTTTTT. Protein: CASSLRLAGEGGELFF.

The chain has TRBV27 and TRBJ2-7, with D perhaps TRBD2 (5 bases). V lost 5 bases and J lost 0, with 8 bases in between. The CDR3 runs 13 residues. Germline loops: CDR1 MNHEY, CDR2 SMNVEV (reference sequence). The CDR3 nucleotides read TGTGCCAGCAGTCCGGACTCCTCCTACGAGCAGTACTTC. It encodes CASSPDSSYEQYF.

V and J are TRBV5-8 and TRBJ2-7; D perhaps matches TRBD1 (5 bases). Trimming shortened V by 4 bases and J by 6 bases, and 14 bases separated the two germline ends. The germline CDR1 and CDR2 sequences are SGHTS and YDEGEE. This CDR3 is 13 amino acids long. CDR3 loop: CASSLAGSAEQYF. Written as DNA, the CDR3 is TGTGCCAGCAGCCTCGCAGGGTCCGCCGAGCAGTACTTC.